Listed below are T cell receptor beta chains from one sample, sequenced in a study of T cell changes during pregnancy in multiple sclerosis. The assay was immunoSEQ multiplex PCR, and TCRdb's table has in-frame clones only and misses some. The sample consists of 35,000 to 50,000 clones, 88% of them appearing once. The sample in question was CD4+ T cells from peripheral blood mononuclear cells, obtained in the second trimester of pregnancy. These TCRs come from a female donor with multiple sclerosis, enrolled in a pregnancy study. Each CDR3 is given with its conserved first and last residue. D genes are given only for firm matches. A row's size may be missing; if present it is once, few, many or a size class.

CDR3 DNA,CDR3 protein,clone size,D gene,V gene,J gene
TGTGCCAGCAGCCCCGACGGGGGCACTGAAGCTTTCTTT,CASSPDGGTEAFF,NA,NA,TRBV9,TRBJ1-1
TGTGCCAGCAGCTCCGCCGCTGGACGACTAGTGAACACCGGGGAGCTGTTTTTT,CASSSAAGRLVNTGELFF,NA,NA,TRBV7-6,TRBJ2-2
TGTGCCAGCAGCTTAGGAGGACAGGGGGGGAATGAGCAGTTCTTC,CASSLGGQGGNEQFF,NA,TRBD1,TRBV13,TRBJ2-1
TGTGCCAGTCCGACAGGGGTTAACCAGCCCCAGCATTTT,CASPTGVNQPQHF,few,TRBD1,TRBV5-6,TRBJ1-5
TGCGCCGGGCATGGAGATACGCAGTATTTT,CAGHGDTQYF,NA,NA,TRBV10-1,TRBJ2-3
TGTGCCAGTAGTTCACCGGGACTTAGAGAAAATGAGCAGTTCTTC,CASSSPGLRENEQFF,NA,NA,TRBV19,TRBJ2-1
TGTGCCAGCAGTGAACCAGGGAAGTTAGGCTACACCTTC,CASSEPGKLGYTF,NA,NA,TRBV6-1,TRBJ1-2
TGTGCCAGCAGCTTACTGGGACTGCAGAAAGATACGCAGTATTTT,CASSLLGLQKDTQYF,NA,NA,TRBV11-2,TRBJ2-3
TGCGCCAGCAGGGCCGCAAGCTCCTACAATGAGCAGTTCTTC,CASRAASSYNEQFF,NA,NA,TRBV5-1,TRBJ2-1
TGTGCCAGCAGCTTAGTCAGCGGAGGCGGGAGGCAGGGCGAGCAGTACTTC,CASSLVSGGGRQGEQYF,NA,TRBD2,TRBV7-2,TRBJ2-7
TGTGCCAGCAGTTTTAGACAGCTTAACACTGAAGCTTTCTTT,CASSFRQLNTEAFF,NA,NA,TRBV28,TRBJ1-1
TGTGCTAGCAGCCCCATAGCGGGAGGGCCTAATGAGCAGTTCTTC,CASSPIAGGPNEQFF,NA,TRBD2,TRBV7-7,TRBJ2-1